Here is one T cell receptor beta chain with its context. This entry belongs to a study of Ad26.COV2.S vaccination and SARS-CoV-2 variants. Treatment meaning: roughly 19 received Ad26.COV2.S at low or high dose, single or two shots; 5 received placebo; per-sample allocation not given. After the first vaccine or placebo injection, samples were drawn on day 63. The assay was immunoSEQ multiplex PCR, and TCRdb's table has in-frame clones only and misses some. The sample shows under 500,000 clones, 92% of them seen only once. V was trimmed by 5 bases and J by 4 bases, leaving 8 bases between them. Per the germline V gene, CDR1 is MNHEY and CDR2 is SMNVEV (reference sequence). This CDR3 has 13 amino acids.

This chain connects TRBV27 to TRBJ2-2, with a tentative D call TRBD2 (6 bases). The sample consisted of peripheral blood, taken in a trial of Ad26.COV2.S vaccine versus placebo. This clonotype was obtained from a person between 18 and 65 years old who received the Ad26.COV2.S COVID-19 vaccine or a placebo. The CDR3 is CASSGTPTGELFF. CDR3 bases: TGTGCCAGCAGTGGGACTCCCACCGGGGAGCTGTTTTTT.